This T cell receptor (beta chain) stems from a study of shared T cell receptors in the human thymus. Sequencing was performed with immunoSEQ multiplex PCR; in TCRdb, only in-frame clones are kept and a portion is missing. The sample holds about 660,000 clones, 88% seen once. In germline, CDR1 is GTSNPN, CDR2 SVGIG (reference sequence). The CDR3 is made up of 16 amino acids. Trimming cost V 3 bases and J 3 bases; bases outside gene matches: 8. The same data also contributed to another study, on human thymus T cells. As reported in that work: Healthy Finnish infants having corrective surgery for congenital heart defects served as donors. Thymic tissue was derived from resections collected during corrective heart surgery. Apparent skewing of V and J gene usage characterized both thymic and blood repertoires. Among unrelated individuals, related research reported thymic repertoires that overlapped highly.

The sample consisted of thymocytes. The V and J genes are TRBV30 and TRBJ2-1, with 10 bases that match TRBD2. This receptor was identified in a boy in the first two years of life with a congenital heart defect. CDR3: CAWRDPRLAGYNEQFF. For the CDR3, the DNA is TGTGCCTGGAGGGACCCCCGACTAGCGGGCTACAATGAGCAGTTCTTC.